This TCR beta chain was retrieved from a study of metastatic and nonmetastatic thyroid tumors. Whole-study context: Malignant thyroid and benign thyroid patients provided blood and tumor or nodule tissue whose repertoires were compared. Broader study findings: Patients with malignant thyroid tumors reportedly had significantly higher TCR beta diversity than those with benign nodules, in blood and tumor.

Original data processing: The distant-metastasis classifier for papillary thyroid cancer was built from CDR3 differences across clinicopathological groups. TCRdb used MiXCR to call clones anew from the PCR reads. The V and J calls and clone size come from TCRdb's table, not from the authors' own analysis. This table holds approximately 25,000 clones, around 26% found once. This clone has at least ten counts. Its antigen remains unknown. Each patient came to thyroid surgery without any prior treatment (of any kind). The receptor was derived from a male donor with papillary thyroid cancer or a benign thyroid nodule (not recorded which). Some clones in this sample may be carry-over from other donors' samples. The sample consisted of blood.

In DNA, the CDR3 is TGTGCCAGCAGTACACAGGGGACCTATGGCTACACCTTC. Amino acid sequence: CASSTQGTYGYTF. The genes are TRBV2 and TRBJ1-2, with 7 bases matching TRBD1. Looked up from germline, CDR1 is SNHLY and CDR2 is FYNNEI. After removal of 5 bases from V and 4 bases from J, the junction contained 4 bases not matched to a gene. This CDR3 region has 13 residues.